This TCR beta chain appears in the sequencing data of a study of human T cells and chemical hapten exposure. Overall study results and limits: Alopecia in the donors means their immune response may deviate from healthy people's.

Authors' analysis steps: Sampled TCR counts reached a median of around 94,000 per sample, with values ranging from roughly 20,000 to 700,000. TCRdb re-called the RACE reads with MiXCR, one entry per CDR3 protein. TCRdb assigned the V and J calls; the authors' analysis was not used. The sample consists of 95,000 to 150,000 distinct CDR3 sequences, about 13% of them appearing once. Time point noted: pre-sensitization, week 0. Treatment indicated: therapeutic diphenylcyclopropenone sensitization with weekly scalp DPC. The study drew its donors from alopecia patients who were 18 to 70 years old and suitable for DPC. This clonotype has more than one count but fewer than ten. Its antigen is currently unknown. The TCR was taken from a woman between 18 and 29 years old with alopecia areata. Some clones in this sample may be carry-over from other donors' samples. The input for sequencing was whole blood, taken in connection with sensitization to the hapten diphenylcyclopropenone (DPC).

In nucleotides, the CDR3 is TGTGCCAGCAGCCCACTAGCGGGGCCTTACAATGAGCAGTTCTTC. Translated, it gives CASSPLAGPYNEQFF. This chain links TRBV3-1 with TRBJ2-1, with 10 bases lining up with TRBD2. CDR1 and CDR2 (germline): LGHDT, YNNKEL (reference sequence). This CDR3 contains 15 residues. J lost 4 bases, V lost 4 bases, and 4 bases had no gene match.